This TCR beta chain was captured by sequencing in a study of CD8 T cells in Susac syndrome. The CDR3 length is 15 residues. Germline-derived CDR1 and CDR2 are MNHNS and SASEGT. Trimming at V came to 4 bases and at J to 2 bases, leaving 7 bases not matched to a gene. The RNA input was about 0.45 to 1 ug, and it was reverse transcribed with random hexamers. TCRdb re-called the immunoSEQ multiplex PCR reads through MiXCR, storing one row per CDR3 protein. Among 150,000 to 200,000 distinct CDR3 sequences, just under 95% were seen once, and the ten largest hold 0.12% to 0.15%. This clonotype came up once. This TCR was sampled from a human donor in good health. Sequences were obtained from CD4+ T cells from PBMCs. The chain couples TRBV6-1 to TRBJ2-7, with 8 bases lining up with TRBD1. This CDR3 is CASSVQGALPYEQYF. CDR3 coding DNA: TGTGCCAGCAGTGTCCAGGGGGCGCTTCCCTACGAGCAGTACTTC.